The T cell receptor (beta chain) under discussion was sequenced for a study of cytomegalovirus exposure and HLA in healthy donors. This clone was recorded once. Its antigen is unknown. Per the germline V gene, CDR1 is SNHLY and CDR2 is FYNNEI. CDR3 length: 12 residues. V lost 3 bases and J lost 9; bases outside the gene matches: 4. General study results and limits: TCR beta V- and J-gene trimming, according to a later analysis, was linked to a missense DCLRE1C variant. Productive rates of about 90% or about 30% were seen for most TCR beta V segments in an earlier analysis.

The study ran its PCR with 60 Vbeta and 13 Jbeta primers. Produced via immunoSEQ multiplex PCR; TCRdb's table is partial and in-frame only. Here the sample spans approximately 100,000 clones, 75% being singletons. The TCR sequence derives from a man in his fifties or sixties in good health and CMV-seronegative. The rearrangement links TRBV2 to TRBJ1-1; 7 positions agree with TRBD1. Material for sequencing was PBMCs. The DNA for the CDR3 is TGTGCCAGCAGTGACAGGGGGTGGCAAGCTTTCTTT. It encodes CASSDRGWQAFF.